Listed below are T cell receptor beta chains from one sample, sequenced in a study of cytomegalovirus exposure and HLA in healthy donors. Profiling relied on immunoSEQ multiplex PCR, and the TCRdb table lists in-frame clones only, not all of them. In the table there are about 160,000 clones, 80% of which are singletons. The sequenced sample was PBMCs. Every receptor here comes from a woman between 50 and 59 years old in good health and CMV-seropositive. Both conserved end residues are part of each CDR3. D genes are given only for firm matches. Size is omitted from some rows. Given values are once, few, many or a class for expanded clones.

cdr3_length,clone_size,v_call,d_call,j_call,cdr3_aa,cdr3_nt
14,few,TRBV7-2,TRBD1,TRBJ2-7,CASSLGQGAYEQYF,TGTGCCAGCAGCTTGGGGCAGGGGGCCTACGAGCAGTACTTC
12,.,TRBV27,.,TRBJ2-7,CASSSDSWQQYF,TGTGCCAGCAGTTCAGACAGTTGGCAGCAGTACTTC
14,few,TRBV27,.,TRBJ2-7,CASSPVTGFNEQYF,TGTGCCAGCAGTCCTGTAACAGGGTTCAACGAGCAGTACTTC
14,.,TRBV6-1,TRBD2,TRBJ2-7,CASRGLAGVYEQYF,TGTGCCAGCAGGGGACTAGCGGGGGTCTACGAGCAGTACTTC
13,.,TRBV30,TRBD1,TRBJ2-7,CAWSRDREYEQYF,TGTGCCTGGAGCCGGGACAGGGAATACGAGCAGTACTTC
14,once,TRBV7-6,.,TRBJ2-5,CASSPLPRQETQYF,TGTGCCAGCAGCCCCCTCCCCCGCCAAGAGACCCAGTACTTC
15,.,TRBV5-1,TRBD1,TRBJ1-5,CASRPTGGSNQPQHF,TGCGCCAGCCGACCGACAGGGGGCAGCAATCAGCCCCAGCATTTT
12,.,TRBV7-2,.,TRBJ2-3,CASSPTGDTQYF,TGTGCCAGCAGCCCTACGGGAGATACGCAGTATTTT
20,.,TRBV4-2,TRBD1,TRBJ2-6,CASSQVIIQGIKAGANVLTF,TGTGCCAGCAGCCAAGTCATAATACAGGGGATTAAGGCTGGGGCCAACGTCCTGACTTTC
15,.,TRBV28,TRBD1,TRBJ1-2,CASSPPGQPIYSYTF,TGTGCCAGCTCCCCCCCGGGACAGCCCATCTATAGCTACACCTTC
14,.,TRBV5-1,.,TRBJ2-7,CASSSQGLLDEQYF,TGCGCCAGCAGCTCCCAGGGGCTCCTGGACGAGCAGTACTTC
13,.,TRBV7-9,.,TRBJ1-1,CASSLGQGTEAFF,TGTGCCAGCAGCTTAGGCCAGGGCACTGAAGCTTTCTTT
13,.,TRBV7-9,.,TRBJ2-7,CASSLVGGYEQYF,TGTGCCAGCAGCTTAGTCGGGGGTTACGAGCAGTACTTC
17,.,TRBV5-1,TRBD1,TRBJ1-1,CASSSSPSGQGDTEAFF,TGCGCCAGCAGCTCCAGCCCCTCGGGACAGGGTGACACTGAAGCTTTCTTT
13,.,TRBV28,TRBD2,TRBJ2-7,CASPRGGSYEQYF,TGTGCCAGCCCTCGGGGAGGGTCCTACGAGCAGTACTTC
12,.,TRBV23-1,TRBD1,TRBJ1-1,CAREDRGTEAFF,TGCGCCAGAGAGGACAGGGGCACTGAAGCTTTCTTT
11,.,TRBV20-1,.,TRBJ2-7,CSALALDEQYF,TGCAGTGCCCTAGCTCTCGACGAGCAGTACTTC
15,.,TRBV16,TRBD1,TRBJ2-7,CASSQSRGQGYEQYF,TGTGCCAGCAGCCAATCGAGGGGACAGGGATACGAGCAGTACTTC
16,.,TRBV5-1,TRBD1,TRBJ1-1,CASSLIYRGANTEAFF,TGCGCCAGCAGCTTGATTTACAGGGGGGCTAACACTGAAGCTTTCTTT
13,.,TRBV2,TRBD1,TRBJ1-2,CASRPQGRGGYTF,TGTGCCAGCAGGCCACAGGGGCGCGGGGGCTACACCTTC
16,.,TRBV9,TRBD1,TRBJ1-5,CASSVGSGQGNQPQHF,TGTGCCAGCAGCGTAGGTTCGGGACAGGGGAATCAGCCCCAGCATTTT
15,.,TRBV11-2,TRBD2,TRBJ2-7,CASSPSLAGLNEQYF,TGTGCCAGCAGCCCCTCTCTAGCGGGATTGAACGAGCAGTACTTC
16,.,TRBV2,.,TRBJ1-2,CASSPLRSNYNYGYTF,TGTGCCAGCTCCCCTCTTAGGTCAAACTATAACTATGGCTACACCTTC
13,.,TRBV28,TRBD1,TRBJ2-2,CARRDRDTGELFF,TGTGCCCGACGGGACAGGGACACCGGGGAGCTGTTTTTT
13,.,TRBV29-1,TRBD1,TRBJ2-5,CSVRGQDQETQYF,TGCAGCGTAAGGGGACAGGACCAAGAGACCCAGTACTTC
14,few,TRBV6-6,.,TRBJ1-6,CASSPPGANSPLHF,TGTGCCAGCAGTCCGCCGGGAGCTAATTCACCCCTCCACTTT
15,.,TRBV5-3,TRBD1,TRBJ1-4,CARSIHRGRREKLFF,TGTGCCAGAAGCATCCACAGGGGGCGCAGGGAAAAACTGTTTTTT
16,.,TRBV4-1,TRBD2,TRBJ2-5,CASSQVETSLGETQYF,TGCGCCAGCAGCCAGGTCGAGACTAGCTTGGGGGAGACCCAGTACTTC
12,.,TRBV30,.,TRBJ1-1,CAWKLTNTEAFF,TGTGCCTGGAAACTTACGAACACTGAAGCTTTCTTT
17,.,TRBV28,TRBD2,TRBJ2-4,CASSLSASGSAKNIQYF,TGTGCCAGCAGTTTGTCGGCTAGCGGGTCCGCCAAAAACATTCAGTACTTC
15,.,TRBV29-1,.,TRBJ2-3,CSVENPGRFTDTQYF,TGCAGCGTTGAAAACCCAGGGAGGTTCACAGATACGCAGTATTTT
13,.,TRBV11-2,.,TRBJ2-3,CASGSGGTDTQYF,TGTGCCAGCGGTAGCGGCGGCACAGATACGCAGTATTTT
16,.,TRBV6-4,TRBD2,TRBJ2-1,CASSVQGLAGSNEQFF,TGTGCCAGCAGTGTACAGGGACTAGCGGGGTCCAATGAGCAGTTCTTC
14,.,TRBV5-4,.,TRBJ1-1,CASSSDRRGTEAFF,TGTGCCAGCAGCTCGGACAGACGGGGCACTGAAGCTTTCTTT
15,.,TRBV7-8,TRBD2,TRBJ2-7,CASTLVAGVPYEQYF,TGTGCCAGCACTTTAGTAGCGGGAGTCCCCTACGAGCAGTACTTC
15,once,TRBV5-1,.,TRBJ1-4,CASSLQPGLNEKLFF,TGCGCCAGCAGCTTACAACCGGGACTAAATGAAAAACTGTTTTTT
17,.,TRBV5-4,TRBD1,TRBJ1-2,CASSYPTGGGGDYGYTF,TGTGCCAGCAGCTACCCTACAGGGGGCGGAGGTGACTATGGCTACACCTTC
13,.,TRBV27,.,TRBJ1-2,CATKAGWGYGYTF,TGTGCCACCAAGGCGGGGTGGGGCTATGGCTACACCTTC